The 8 T cell receptor beta chains below were found in one sample sequenced in a study of blood T cell repertoires in COVID-19. This table comes from immunoSEQ multiplex PCR, and its TCRdb copy is limited to in-frame clones, with some not included. The sample lists about 74,000 clones, around 90% seen once, with 1.5% in the top ten. The sequenced material came from peripheral blood. The receptors stem from a man aged 45-60 years with acute or convalescent COVID-19.

The chain recombines TRBV3-1 (or the pseudogene TRBV3-2) with TRBJ2-5; weak D call: TRBD1 (6 bases). Germline CDR1 and CDR2: LGHDT and YNNKEL (reference sequence). This CDR3 has 13 residues. Trimming shortened V by 2 bases and J by 14 bases, and 18 bases separated the two germline ends. The CDR3 coding sequence is TGTGCCAGCAGCCAATATGAGGGGACATCCTCTTACTTC. Its protein product is CASSQYEGTSSYF.

The chain uses TRBV10-3 and TRBJ2-2; TRBD2 might be the D (6 bases). The germline gives CDR1 ENHRY, CDR2 SYGVKD. This CDR3 is 15 amino acids long. V gave up 2 bases and J gave up 6 bases, with 13 bases separating them. CDR3 nucleotides: TGTGCCATCAGTGAGGGGGGACTGGGGTCCGGGGAGCTGTTTTTT. Translation gives CAISEGGLGSGELFF.

The J gene is TRBJ2-3, the V gene TRBV10-3, with D maybe TRBD2 (6 bases). Germline CDR1 reads ENHRY; CDR2 reads SYGVKD. The CDR3 totals 14 residues. V lost 10 bases and J 0 bases, leaving 14 bases between the germline ends. The DNA for the CDR3 is TGTGCCACCTTGGCGGGGCCGAGCACAGATACGCAGTATTTT. Encoded protein: CATLAGPSTDTQYF.

The rearrangement joins TRBV5-8 to TRBJ1-5; TRBD1 might be the D (6 bases). Trimming pared 4 bases from V and 7 bases from J, leaving 21 bases between. CDR3 length: 16 residues. Germline lookup yields CDR1 SGHTS and CDR2 YDEGEE. This chain's CDR3 is CASSALGTYIGQPQHF. The CDR3 DNA is TGTGCCAGCAGCGCCTTGGGGACATACATCGGACAGCCCCAGCATTTT.

This clone was detected once. The V call is TRBV27, the J call TRBJ1-5; D gene uncertain. Germline CDR1 reads MNHEY; CDR2 reads SMNVEV (reference sequence). The V and J ends lost 1 base and 4 bases respectively, with 11 bases between them. The CDR3 covers 15 residues. CDR3 sequence: CASSLFTVWNQPQHF. In DNA form, the CDR3 reads TGTGCCAGCAGTTTATTTACAGTCTGGAATCAGCCCCAGCATTTT.

This chain uses TRBV7-2 with TRBJ2-7, with 10 bases fitting TRBD1. The germline V gene has CDR1 SGHTA and CDR2 FQGNSA. CDR3 length: 15 residues. V gave up 5 bases and J gave up 0 bases; unmatched junction bases: 4. Here the CDR3 DNA reads TGTGCCAGCAGCCAGACAGGGGGCAACTCCTACGAGCAGTACTTC. It translates to CASSQTGGNSYEQYF. The whole variable domain, filled in from reference TRBV7-2 and TRBJ2-7, reads GAGVSQSPSNKVTEKGKDVELRCDPISGHTALYWYRQSLGQGLEFLIYFQGNSAPDKSGLPSDRFSAERTGGSVSTLTIQRTQQEDSAVYLCASSQTGGNSYEQYFGPGTRLTVT.

V usage is TRBV5-5 and J usage is TRBJ2-1; D is possibly TRBD1 (5 bases). Germline V gene sequence: CDR1 SGHKS, CDR2 YYEKEE (reference sequence). Trimming took 3 bases from V and 6 from J, leaving 16 bases between them. The CDR3 spans 15 residues. As DNA, the CDR3 is TGTGCCAGCAGCTGGGGCCAAGGGGTAGGCAATGAGCAGTTCTTC. Translated, it gives CASSWGQGVGNEQFF.

V gene TRBV3-1 (or the pseudogene TRBV3-2) combines with J gene TRBJ2-1, with 7 bases that match TRBD2. Per the germline V gene, CDR1 is LGHDT and CDR2 is YNNKEL (reference sequence). The CDR3 has 19 amino acids. V was pared by 5 bases and J by 7 bases, with 23 bases of the junction left unmatched. The CDR3 sequence is CASSNHFGGGPTTGNEQFF. CDR3 nucleotide sequence: TGTGCCAGCAGCAACCACTTCGGGGGAGGGCCTACTACGGGGAATGAGCAGTTCTTC.